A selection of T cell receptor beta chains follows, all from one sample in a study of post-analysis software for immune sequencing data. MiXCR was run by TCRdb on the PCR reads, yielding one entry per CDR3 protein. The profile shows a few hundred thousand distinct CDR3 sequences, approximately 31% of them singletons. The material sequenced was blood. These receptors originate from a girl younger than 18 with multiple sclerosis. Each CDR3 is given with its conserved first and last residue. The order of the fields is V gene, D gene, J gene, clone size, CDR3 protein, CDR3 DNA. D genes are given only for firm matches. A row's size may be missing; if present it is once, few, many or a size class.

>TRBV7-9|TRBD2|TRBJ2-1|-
CASSPYSGAFYNEQFF
TGTGCCAGCAGCCCTTATAGCGGGGCATTCTACAATGAGCAGTTCTTC
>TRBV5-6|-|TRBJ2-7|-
CASSMSDVYEQYF
TGTGCCAGCAGCATGTCAGATGTCTACGAGCAGTACTTC
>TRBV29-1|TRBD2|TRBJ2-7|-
CSVEDLAGGSSYEQYF
TGCAGCGTTGAAGATCTAGCGGGCGGGAGCTCCTACGAGCAGTACTTC
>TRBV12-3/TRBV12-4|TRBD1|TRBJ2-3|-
CVSGLTDRPNVSTDTQYF
TGTGTCAGCGGTTTAACGGACAGGCCTAATGTGAGCACAGATACGCAGTATTTT
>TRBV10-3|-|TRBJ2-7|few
CAISDLGGSEQYF
TGTGCCATCAGTGATTTGGGGGGTTCCGAGCAGTACTTC
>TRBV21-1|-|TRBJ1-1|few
CASSKGTEIDTEAFF
TGTGCCAGCAGCAAAGGGACAGAGATTGACACTGAAGCTTTCTTT
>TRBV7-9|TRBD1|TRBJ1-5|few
CASSLVLGDRNQPQHF
TGTGCCAGCAGCTTGGTGTTGGGGGACAGGAATCAGCCCCAGCATTTT
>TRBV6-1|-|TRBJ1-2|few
CASKDSFYGYTF
TGTGCCAGCAAGGACAGCTTCTATGGCTACACCTTC
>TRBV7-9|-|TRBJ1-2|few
CASSLAGNSYGYTF
TGTGCCAGCAGCTTAGCGGGTAATTCCTATGGCTACACCTTC
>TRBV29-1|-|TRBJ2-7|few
CSVGPTLQGEQYF
TGCAGCGTTGGCCCGACGCTCCAGGGCGAGCAGTACTTC
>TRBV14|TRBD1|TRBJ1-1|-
CANSQRQGVLNTEAFF
TGTGCCAACAGCCAGAGACAGGGGGTGTTAAACACTGAAGCTTTCTTT
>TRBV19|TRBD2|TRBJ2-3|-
CASSHTSGGPRYTQYF
TGTGCCAGTAGCCATACTAGCGGGGGACCCCGGTATACGCAGTATTTT
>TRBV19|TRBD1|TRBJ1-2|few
CARLPGQGVDYGYTF
TGTGCCAGACTACCGGGACAGGGCGTCGACTATGGCTACACCTTC
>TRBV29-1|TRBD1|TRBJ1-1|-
CSVVSQGAEAFF
TGCAGCGTGGTTTCACAGGGGGCTGAAGCTTTCTTT